This T cell receptor beta chain was observed in a study of T cell changes during pregnancy in multiple sclerosis. The protocol was immunoSEQ multiplex PCR, while the TCRdb copy is restricted to in-frame clones and leaves out a portion. The data contain some 100,000 clones, about 92% of them singletons. CDR1 and CDR2 from the germline V gene are KGHSH and LQKENI. Trimming removed 0 bases from V and 12 bases from J; junction bases left unmatched: 3. The length of the CDR3 is 12 residues. This TCR derives from a female donor with multiple sclerosis, enrolled in a pregnancy study. The chain employs TRBV18 and TRBJ2-7; TRBD2 matches at 9 bases. The sample here was peripheral blood, taken in the second trimester of pregnancy. Written as DNA, the CDR3 is TGTGCCAGCTCACCACCCGGACTAGCGCGGTACTTC. The encoded protein is CASSPPGLARYF.